In this sample, the clone carrying this T cell receptor (beta chain) turned up once. Antigen: not known. The study sampled nominally healthy donors, though unrecorded immune exposures were likely. The CDR3 totals 15 residues. Germline V lookup: CDR1 SGHDT, CDR2 YYEEEE. Trimming removed 0 bases at V and 1 base at J, with 10 bases between. The PCR ran on 60 Vbeta and 13 Jbeta primers. Here immunoSEQ multiplex PCR was the method, and the copy in TCRdb shows in-frame clones only, minus some. The sample has roughly 69,000 clones, 75% to 80% seen once. This specimen comes from a study of cytomegalovirus exposure and HLA in healthy donors. Study-level points and caveats: The listing of 150 to 200 TCR beta chains classed them as cytomegalovirus-associated.

This sequence originates from a man aged 18 to 29 in good health and CMV-seronegative. The chain employs TRBV5-6 and TRBJ2-5; tentatively, D is TRBD2 (6 bases). The sequenced material came from PBMCs. The CDR3 here is CASSLARDFQETQYF. In DNA, the CDR3 is TGTGCCAGCAGCTTGGCCAGGGACTTCCAAGAGACCCAGTACTTC.